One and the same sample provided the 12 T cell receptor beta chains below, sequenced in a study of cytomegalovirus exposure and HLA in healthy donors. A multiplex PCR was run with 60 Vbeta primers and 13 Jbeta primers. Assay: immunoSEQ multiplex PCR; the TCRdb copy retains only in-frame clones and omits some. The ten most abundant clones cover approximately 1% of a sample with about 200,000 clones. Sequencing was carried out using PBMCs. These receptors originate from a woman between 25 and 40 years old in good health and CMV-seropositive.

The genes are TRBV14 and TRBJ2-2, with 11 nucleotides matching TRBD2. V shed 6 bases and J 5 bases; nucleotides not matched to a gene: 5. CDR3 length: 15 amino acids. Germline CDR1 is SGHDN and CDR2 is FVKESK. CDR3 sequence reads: CASRSSGRSTGELFF. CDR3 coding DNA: TGTGCCAGCAGGTCTAGCGGGAGGAGTACCGGGGAGCTGTTTTTT.

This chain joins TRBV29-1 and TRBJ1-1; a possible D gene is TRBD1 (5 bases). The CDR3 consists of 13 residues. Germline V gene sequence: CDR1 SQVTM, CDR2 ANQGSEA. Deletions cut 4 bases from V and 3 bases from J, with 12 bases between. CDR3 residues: CSVAPGGDTEAFF. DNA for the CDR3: TGCAGCGTTGCCCCTGGGGGGGACACTGAAGCTTTCTTT.

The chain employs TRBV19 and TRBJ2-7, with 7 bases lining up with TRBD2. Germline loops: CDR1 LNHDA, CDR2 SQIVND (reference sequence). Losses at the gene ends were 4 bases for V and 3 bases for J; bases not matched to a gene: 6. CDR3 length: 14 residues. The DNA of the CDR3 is TGTGCCAGTAGTACGGGGGGAAGTTTCTACGAGCAGTACTTC. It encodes CASSTGGSFYEQYF.

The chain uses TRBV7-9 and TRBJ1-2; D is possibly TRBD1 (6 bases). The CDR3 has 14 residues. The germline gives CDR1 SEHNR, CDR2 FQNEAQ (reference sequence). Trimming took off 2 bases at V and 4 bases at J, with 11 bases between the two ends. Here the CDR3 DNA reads TGTGCCAGCAGCTTAAATAGACAGGCCTATGGCTACACCTTC. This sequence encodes CASSLNRQAYGYTF. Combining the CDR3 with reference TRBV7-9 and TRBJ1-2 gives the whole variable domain DTGVSQNPRHKITKRGQNVTFRCDPISEHNRLYWYRQTLGQGPEFLTYFQNEAQLEKSRLLSDRFSAERPKGSFSTLEIQRTEQGDSAMYLCASSLNRQAYGYTFGSGTRLTVV.

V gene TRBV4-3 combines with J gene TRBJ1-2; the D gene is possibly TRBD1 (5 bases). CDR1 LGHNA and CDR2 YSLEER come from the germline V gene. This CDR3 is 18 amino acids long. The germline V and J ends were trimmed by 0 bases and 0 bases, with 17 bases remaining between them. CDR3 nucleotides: TGCGCCAGCAGCCAAGATTTATGGGTTGGGGCGACTAACTATGGCTACACCTTC. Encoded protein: CASSQDLWVGATNYGYTF.

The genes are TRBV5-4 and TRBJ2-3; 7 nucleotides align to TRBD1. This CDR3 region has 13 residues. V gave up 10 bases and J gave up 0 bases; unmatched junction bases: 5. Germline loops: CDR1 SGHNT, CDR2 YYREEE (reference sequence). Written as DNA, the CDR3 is TGTGCCTTCTTGACAGGGAGCACAGATACGCAGTATTTT. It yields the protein CAFLTGSTDTQYF.

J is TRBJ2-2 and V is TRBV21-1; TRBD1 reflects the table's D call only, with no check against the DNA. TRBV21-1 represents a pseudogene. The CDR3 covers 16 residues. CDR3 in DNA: TGTGCCAGCAGCAACCCTTCGACAGAGATCACCGGGGAGCTGTTTTTT. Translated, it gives CASSNPSTEITGELFF.

The CDR3 region has the DNA TGTGCCAGCAACGCCCAGGGGAGGGGAAACTATGGCTACACCTTC. Amino acids: CASNAQGRGNYGYTF. The chain has TRBV27 and TRBJ1-2; perhaps TRBD1 as D (6 bases). This CDR3 spans 15 amino acids. Germline CDR1 reads MNHEY; CDR2 reads SMNVEV (reference sequence). With 7 bases removed from V and 2 bases from J, the gap between germline ends came to 17 bases.

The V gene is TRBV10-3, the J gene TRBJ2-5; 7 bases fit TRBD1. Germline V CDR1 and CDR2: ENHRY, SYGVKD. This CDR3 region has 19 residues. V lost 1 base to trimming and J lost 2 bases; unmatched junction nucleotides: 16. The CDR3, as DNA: TGTGCCATCAGTGAGTTTACCGGGACAGCCAGTACCCAACAAGAGACCCAGTACTTC. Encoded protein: CAISEFTGTASTQQETQYF.

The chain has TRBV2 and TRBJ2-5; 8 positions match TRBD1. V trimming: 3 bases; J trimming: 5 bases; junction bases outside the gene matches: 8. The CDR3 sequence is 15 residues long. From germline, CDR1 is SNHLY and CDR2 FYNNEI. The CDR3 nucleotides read TGTGCCAGCAGTGACCAGGGGGCGCAGGGCGAGACCCAGTACTTC. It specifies CASSDQGAQGETQYF.

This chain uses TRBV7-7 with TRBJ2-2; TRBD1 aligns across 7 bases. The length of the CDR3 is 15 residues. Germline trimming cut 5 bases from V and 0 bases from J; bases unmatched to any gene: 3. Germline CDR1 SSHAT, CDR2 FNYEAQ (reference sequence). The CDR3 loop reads CASSLGTANTGELFF. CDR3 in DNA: TGTGCCAGCAGCCTCGGGACAGCGAACACCGGGGAGCTGTTTTTT. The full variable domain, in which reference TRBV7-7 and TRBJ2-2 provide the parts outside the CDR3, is GAGVSQSPRYKVTKRGQDVTLRCDPISSHATLYWYQQALGQGPEFLTYFNYEAQPDKSGLPSDRFSAERPEGSISTLTIQRTEQRDSAMYRCASSLGTANTGELFFGEGSRLTVL.

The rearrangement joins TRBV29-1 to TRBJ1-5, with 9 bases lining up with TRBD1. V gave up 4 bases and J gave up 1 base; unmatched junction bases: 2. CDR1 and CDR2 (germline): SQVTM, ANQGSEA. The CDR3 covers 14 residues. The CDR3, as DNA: TGCAGCGTTGCACAGGGGGCAAGCAATCAGCCCCAGCATTTT. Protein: CSVAQGASNQPQHF.